This TCR beta chain was sequenced for a study of OX40 agonist ivuxolimab in advanced cancers. Sequenced by immunoSEQ multiplex PCR; TCRdb stores in-frame clones only, minus some. The table has tens of thousands of clones, 80% to 90% seen once. This CDR3 region has 14 residues. Germline values: CDR1 LNHNV, CDR2 YYDKDF (reference sequence). V was cut by 0 bases and J by 4 bases, with 7 bases left in between. This clonotype was obtained from an adult with an advanced solid tumor such as melanoma, head and neck, liver or kidney cancer. The rearrangement uses TRBV15 and TRBJ2-1; maybe TRBD1 (5 bases). Source: CD4+ or CD8+ T cells sorted from blood, taken in a trial of the OX40 agonist ivuxolimab. This chain's CDR3 is CATSRDRGYNEQFF. The DNA of the CDR3 is TGTGCCACCAGCAGAGATAGGGGTTACAATGAGCAGTTCTTC.